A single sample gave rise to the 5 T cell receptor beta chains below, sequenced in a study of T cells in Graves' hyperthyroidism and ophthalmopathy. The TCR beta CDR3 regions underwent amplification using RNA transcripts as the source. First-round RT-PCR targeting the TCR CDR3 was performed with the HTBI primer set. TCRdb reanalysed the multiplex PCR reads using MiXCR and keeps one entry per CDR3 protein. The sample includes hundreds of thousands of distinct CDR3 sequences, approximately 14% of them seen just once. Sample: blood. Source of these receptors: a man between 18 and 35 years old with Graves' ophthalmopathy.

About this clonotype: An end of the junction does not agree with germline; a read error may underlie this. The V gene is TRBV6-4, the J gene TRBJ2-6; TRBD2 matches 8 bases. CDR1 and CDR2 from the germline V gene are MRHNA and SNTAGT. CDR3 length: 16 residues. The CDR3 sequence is CASSRNSGAGANILTF. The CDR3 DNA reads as TGTGCCAGCAGTCGGAATAGCGGGGCTGGGGCCAACATCCTGACTTTC.

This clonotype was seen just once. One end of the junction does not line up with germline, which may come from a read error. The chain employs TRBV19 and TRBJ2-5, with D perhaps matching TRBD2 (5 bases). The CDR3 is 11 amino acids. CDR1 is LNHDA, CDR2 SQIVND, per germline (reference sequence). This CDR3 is CASTEGEIQYF. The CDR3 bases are TGTGCCAGTACCGAGGGCGAGATCCAGTACTTC.

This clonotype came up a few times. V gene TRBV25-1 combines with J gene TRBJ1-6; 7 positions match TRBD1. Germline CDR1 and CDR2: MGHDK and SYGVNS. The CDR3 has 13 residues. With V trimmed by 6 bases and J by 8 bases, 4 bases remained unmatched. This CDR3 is CASRRGTDSPLHF. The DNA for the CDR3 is TGTGCCAGCAGACGAGGGACAGATTCACCCCTCCACTTT.

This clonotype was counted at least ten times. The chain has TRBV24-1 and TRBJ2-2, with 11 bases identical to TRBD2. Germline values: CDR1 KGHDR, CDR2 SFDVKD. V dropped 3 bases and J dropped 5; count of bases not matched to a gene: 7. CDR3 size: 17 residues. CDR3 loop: CATSDAGTSGGTGELFF. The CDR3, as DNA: TGTGCCACCAGTGATGCCGGGACTAGCGGCGGGACCGGGGAGCTGTTTTTT.

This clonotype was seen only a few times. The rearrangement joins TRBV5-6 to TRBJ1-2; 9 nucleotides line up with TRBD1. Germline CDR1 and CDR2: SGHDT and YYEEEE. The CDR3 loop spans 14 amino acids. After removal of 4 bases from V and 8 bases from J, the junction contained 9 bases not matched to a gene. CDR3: CASSKVTGGGGYTF. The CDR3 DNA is TGTGCCAGCAGCAAAGTTACAGGGGGCGGCGGCTACACCTTC.